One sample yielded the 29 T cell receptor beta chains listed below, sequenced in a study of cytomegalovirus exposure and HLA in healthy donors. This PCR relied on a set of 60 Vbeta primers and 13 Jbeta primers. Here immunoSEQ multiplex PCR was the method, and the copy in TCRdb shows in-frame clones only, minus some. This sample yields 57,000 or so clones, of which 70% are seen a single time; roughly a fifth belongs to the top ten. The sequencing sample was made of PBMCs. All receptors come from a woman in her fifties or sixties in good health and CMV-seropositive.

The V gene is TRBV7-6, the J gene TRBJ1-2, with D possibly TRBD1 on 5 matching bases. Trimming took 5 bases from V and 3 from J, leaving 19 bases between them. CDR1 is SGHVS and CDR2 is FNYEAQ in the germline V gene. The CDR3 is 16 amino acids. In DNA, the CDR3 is TGTGCCAGCAGCGATCATCTACAAGGAGGGGACTATGGCTACACCTTC. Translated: CASSDHLQGGDYGYTF.

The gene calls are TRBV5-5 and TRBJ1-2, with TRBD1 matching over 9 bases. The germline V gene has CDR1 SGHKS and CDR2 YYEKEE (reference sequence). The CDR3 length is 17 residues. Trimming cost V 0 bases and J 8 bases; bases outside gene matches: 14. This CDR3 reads CASSLDSTGGSVSGYTF. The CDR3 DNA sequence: TGTGCCAGCAGCTTGGATTCCACAGGGGGCTCTGTCAGCGGCTACACCTTC.

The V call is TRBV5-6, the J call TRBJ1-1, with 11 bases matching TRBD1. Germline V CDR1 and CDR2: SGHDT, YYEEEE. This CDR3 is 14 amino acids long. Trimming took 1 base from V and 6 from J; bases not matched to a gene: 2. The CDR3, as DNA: TGTGCCAGCAGCTTGAGGACAGGGGGCTCTGAAGCTTTCTTT. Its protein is CASSLRTGGSEAFF.

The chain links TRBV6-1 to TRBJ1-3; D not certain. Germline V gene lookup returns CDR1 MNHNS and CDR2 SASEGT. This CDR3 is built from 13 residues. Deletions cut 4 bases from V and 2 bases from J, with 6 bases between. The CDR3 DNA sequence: TGTGCCAGCAGTGGAGGGACTGGAAACACCATATATTTT. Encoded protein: CASSGGTGNTIYF.

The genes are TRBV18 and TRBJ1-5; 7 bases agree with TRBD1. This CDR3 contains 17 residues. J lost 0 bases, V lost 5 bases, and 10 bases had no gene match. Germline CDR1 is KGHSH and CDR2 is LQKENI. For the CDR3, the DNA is TGTGCCAGCTCAGACCGGACAGGTCGGGTTAGCAATCAGCCCCAGCATTTT. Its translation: CASSDRTGRVSNQPQHF. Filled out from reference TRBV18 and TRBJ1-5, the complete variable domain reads NAGVMQNPRHLVRRRGQEARLRCSPMKGHSHVYWYRQLPEEGLKFMVYLQKENIIDESGMPKERFSAEFPKEGPSILRIQQVVRGDSAAYFCASSDRTGRVSNQPQHFGDGTRLSIL.

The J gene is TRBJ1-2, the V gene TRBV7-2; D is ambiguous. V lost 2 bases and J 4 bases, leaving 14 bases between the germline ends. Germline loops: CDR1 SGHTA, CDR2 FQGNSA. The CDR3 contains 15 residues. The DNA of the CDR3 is TGTGCCAGCAGCTTAAGGATCACAGAGATCTATGGCTACACCTTC. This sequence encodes CASSLRITEIYGYTF.

Here the CDR3 DNA reads TGTGCCAGCAGCTTAAGAAGCGGGGGGTACAATGAGCAGTTCTTC. Protein sequence: CASSLRSGGYNEQFF. The chain combines TRBV11-3 with TRBJ2-1; 9 positions agree with TRBD2. The CDR3 covers 15 residues. Germline values: CDR1 SGHNT, CDR2 YENEEA. V was pared by 2 bases and J by 4 bases, with 3 bases of the junction left unmatched.

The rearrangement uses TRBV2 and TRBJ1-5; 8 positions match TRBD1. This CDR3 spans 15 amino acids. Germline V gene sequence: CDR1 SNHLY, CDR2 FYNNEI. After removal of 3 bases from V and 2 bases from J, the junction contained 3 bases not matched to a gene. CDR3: CASSEQQGGNQPQHF. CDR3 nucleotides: TGTGCCAGCAGTGAGCAACAGGGGGGCAATCAGCCCCAGCATTTT.

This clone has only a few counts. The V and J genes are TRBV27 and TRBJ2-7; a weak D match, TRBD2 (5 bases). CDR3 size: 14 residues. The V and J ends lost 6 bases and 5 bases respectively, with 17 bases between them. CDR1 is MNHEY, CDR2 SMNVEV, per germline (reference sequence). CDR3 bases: TGTGCCAGCAGATCCCCGGCGAGGGCCAACGAGCAGTACTTC. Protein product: CASRSPARANEQYF.

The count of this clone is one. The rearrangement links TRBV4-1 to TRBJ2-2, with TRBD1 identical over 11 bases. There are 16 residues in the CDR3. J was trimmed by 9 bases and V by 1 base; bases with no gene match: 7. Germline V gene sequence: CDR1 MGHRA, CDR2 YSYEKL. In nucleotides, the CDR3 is TGCGCCAGCAGCCAAGGAGGACAGGGGGCTCGGAGGGAGCTGTTTTTT. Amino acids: CASSQGGQGARRELFF.

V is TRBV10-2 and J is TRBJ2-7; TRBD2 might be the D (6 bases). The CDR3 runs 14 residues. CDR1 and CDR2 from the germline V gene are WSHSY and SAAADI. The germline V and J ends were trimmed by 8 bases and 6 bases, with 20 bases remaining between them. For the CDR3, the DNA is TGCGCCAGCGGCGCCCGGGACCGGGGGTCCGAGCAGTACTTC. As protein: CASGARDRGSEQYF.

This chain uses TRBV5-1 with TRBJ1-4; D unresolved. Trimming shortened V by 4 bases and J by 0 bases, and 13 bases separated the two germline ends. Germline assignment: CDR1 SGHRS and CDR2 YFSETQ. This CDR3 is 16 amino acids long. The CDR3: CASSLLSQTTNEKLFF. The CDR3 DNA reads TGCGCCAGCAGCCTGCTCTCCCAGACAACTAATGAAAAACTGTTTTTT. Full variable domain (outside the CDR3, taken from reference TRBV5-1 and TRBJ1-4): KAGVTQTPRYLIKTRGQQVTLSCSPISGHRSVSWYQQTPGQGLQFLFEYFSETQRNKGNFPGRFSGRQFSNSRSEMNVSTLELGDSALYLCASSLLSQTTNEKLFFGSGTQLSVL.

The DNA of the CDR3 is TGTGCCAGCAGTTCTCAAAGGGGGGGGGCCGGCACTGAAGCTTTCTTT. Protein sequence: CASSSQRGGAGTEAFF. This chain connects TRBV7-2 to TRBJ1-1; possible D gene TRBD1, 6 bases. CDR1 is SGHTA, CDR2 FQGNSA, per germline. This CDR3 is built from 16 residues. V lost 6 bases, J lost 4 bases, and 21 bases lay in between.

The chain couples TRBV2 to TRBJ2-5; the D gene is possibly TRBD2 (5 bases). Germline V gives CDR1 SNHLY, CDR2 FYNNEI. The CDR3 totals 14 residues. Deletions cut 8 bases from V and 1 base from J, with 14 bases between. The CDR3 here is CASQTSKTQETQYF. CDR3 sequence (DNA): TGTGCCAGCCAAACTAGTAAGACCCAAGAGACCCAGTACTTC.

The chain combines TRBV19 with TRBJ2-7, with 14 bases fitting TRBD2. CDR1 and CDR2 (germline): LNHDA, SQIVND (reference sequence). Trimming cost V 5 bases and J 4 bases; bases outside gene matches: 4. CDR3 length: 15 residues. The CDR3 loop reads CASSFGTSGGYEQYF. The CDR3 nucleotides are TGTGCCAGTAGTTTCGGGACTAGCGGGGGATACGAGCAGTACTTC.

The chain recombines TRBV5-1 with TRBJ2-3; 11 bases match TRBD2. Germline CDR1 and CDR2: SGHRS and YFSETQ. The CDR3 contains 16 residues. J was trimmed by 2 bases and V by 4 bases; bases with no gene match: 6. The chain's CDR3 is CASSLGTSGYTDTQYF. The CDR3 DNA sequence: TGCGCCAGCAGCCTCGGGACTAGCGGATACACAGATACGCAGTATTTT.

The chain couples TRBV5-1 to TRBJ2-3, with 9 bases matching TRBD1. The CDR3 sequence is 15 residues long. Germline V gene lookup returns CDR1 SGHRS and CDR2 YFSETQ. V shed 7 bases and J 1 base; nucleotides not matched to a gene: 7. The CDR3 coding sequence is TGCGCCAGCTCAGACAGGGGGGATGGCACAGATACGCAGTATTTT. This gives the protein CASSDRGDGTDTQYF. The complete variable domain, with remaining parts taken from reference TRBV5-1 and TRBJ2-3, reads KAGVTQTPRYLIKTRGQQVTLSCSPISGHRSVSWYQQTPGQGLQFLFEYFSETQRNKGNFPGRFSGRQFSNSRSEMNVSTLELGDSALYLCASSDRGDGTDTQYFGPGTRLTVL.

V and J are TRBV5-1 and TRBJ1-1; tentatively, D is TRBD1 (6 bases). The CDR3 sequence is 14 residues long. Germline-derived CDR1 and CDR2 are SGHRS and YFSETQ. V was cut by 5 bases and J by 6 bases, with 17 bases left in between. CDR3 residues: CASRDGGGPSEAFF. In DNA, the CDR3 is TGCGCCAGCAGGGATGGGGGGGGCCCTTCTGAAGCTTTCTTT.

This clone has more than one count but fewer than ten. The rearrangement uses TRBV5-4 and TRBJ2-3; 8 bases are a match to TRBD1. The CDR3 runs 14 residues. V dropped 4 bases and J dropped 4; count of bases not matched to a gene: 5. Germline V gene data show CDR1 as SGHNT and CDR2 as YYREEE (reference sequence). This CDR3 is CASSKGQAPDTQYF. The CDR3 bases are TGTGCCAGCAGCAAGGGACAGGCCCCAGATACGCAGTATTTT.

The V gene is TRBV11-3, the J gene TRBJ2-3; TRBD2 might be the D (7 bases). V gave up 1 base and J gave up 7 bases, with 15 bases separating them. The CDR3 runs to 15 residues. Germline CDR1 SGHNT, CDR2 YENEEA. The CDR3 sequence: CASSLGTGGPNTQYF. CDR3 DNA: TGTGCCAGCAGCTTAGGGACCGGGGGGCCGAATACGCAGTATTTT.

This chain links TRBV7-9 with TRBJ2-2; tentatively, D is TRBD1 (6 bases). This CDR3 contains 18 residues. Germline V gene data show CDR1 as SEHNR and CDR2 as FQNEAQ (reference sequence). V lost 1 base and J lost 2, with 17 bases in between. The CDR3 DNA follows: TGTGCCAGCAGCTTAGACGGGTTCGGGACACCAAACACCGGGGAGCTGTTTTTT. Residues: CASSLDGFGTPNTGELFF. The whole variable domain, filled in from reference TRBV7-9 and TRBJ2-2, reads DTGVSQNPRHKITKRGQNVTFRCDPISEHNRLYWYRQTLGQGPEFLTYFQNEAQLEKSRLLSDRFSAERPKGSFSTLEIQRTEQGDSAMYLCASSLDGFGTPNTGELFFGEGSRLTVL.

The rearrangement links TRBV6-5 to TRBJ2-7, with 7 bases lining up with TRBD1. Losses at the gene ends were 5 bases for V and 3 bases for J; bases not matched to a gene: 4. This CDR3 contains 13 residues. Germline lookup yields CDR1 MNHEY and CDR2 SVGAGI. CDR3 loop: CASSMGQYYEQYF. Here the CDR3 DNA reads TGTGCCAGCAGTATGGGACAGTACTACGAGCAGTACTTC.

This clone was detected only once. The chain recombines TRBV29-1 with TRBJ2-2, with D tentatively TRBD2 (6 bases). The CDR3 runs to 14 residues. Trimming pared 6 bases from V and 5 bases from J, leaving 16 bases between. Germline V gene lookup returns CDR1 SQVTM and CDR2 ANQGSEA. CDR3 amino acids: CSVLTLRGTGELFF. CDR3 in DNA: TGCAGCGTATTGACACTCCGGGGGACCGGGGAGCTGTTTTTT.

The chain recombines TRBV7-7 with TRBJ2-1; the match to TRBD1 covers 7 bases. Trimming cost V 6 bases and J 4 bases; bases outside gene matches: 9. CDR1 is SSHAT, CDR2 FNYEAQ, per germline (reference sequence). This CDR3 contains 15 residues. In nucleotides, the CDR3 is TGTGCCAGCAGTCCCGCAGGGGGTGAATACAATGAGCAGTTCTTC. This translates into CASSPAGGEYNEQFF.

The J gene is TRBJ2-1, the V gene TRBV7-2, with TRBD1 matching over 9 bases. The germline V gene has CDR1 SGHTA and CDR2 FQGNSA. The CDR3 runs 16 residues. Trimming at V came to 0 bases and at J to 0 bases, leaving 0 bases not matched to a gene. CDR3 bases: TGTGCCAGCAGCTTAGCACAGGGGGCCTCCTACAATGAGCAGTTCTTC. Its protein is CASSLAQGASYNEQFF.

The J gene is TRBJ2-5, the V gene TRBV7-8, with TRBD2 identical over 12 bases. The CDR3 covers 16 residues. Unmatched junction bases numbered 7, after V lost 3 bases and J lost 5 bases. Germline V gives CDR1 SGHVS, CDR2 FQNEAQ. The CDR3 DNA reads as TGTGCCAGCAGCTTTCTAGAGCTAGCGGGGGGGGAGACCCAGTACTTC. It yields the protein CASSFLELAGGETQYF.

For the CDR3, the DNA is TGTGCCAGCAGCCCCACCCTGACAGGGGCCGGGCAGCCCCAGCATTTT. It is translated as CASSPTLTGAGQPQHF. The rearrangement uses TRBV5-5 and TRBJ1-5; 8 bases are a match to TRBD1. V lost 4 bases to trimming and J lost 7 bases; unmatched junction nucleotides: 13. This CDR3 comprises 16 residues. CDR1 is SGHKS and CDR2 is YYEKEE in the germline V gene (reference sequence). Full variable domain (remainder filled in from reference TRBV5-5 and TRBJ1-5): DAGVTQSPTHLIKTRGQQVTLRCSPISGHKSVSWYQQVLGQGPQFIFQYYEKEERGRGNFPDRFSARQFPNYSSELNVNALLLGDSALYLCASSPTLTGAGQPQHFGDGTRLSIL.

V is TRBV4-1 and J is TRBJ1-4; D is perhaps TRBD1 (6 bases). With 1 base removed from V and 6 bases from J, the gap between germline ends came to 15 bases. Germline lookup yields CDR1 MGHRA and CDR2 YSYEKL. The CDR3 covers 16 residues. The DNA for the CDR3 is TGCGCCAGCAGCCAAGGTAGAGGACAGCGTGATGAAAAACTGTTTTTT. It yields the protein CASSQGRGQRDEKLFF.

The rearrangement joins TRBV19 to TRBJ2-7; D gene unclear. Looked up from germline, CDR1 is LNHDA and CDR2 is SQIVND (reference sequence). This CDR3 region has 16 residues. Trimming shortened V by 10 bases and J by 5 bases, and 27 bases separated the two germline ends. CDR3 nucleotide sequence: TGTGCCAATAGCCATGAAAGGTCAGGTCCCAGAGACGAGCAGTACTTC. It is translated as CANSHERSGPRDEQYF.